This section outlines one T cell receptor (beta chain) sequence together with its context. This sample was taken from a study of OX40 agonist ivuxolimab in advanced cancers. Sequencing was performed with immunoSEQ multiplex PCR; in TCRdb, only in-frame clones are kept and a portion is missing. This table holds about 83,000 clones, 91% found once. This sample comprised CD4+ or CD8+ T cells sorted from blood, obtained in a trial of the OX40 agonist ivuxolimab. This TCR derives from an adult with an advanced solid tumor such as melanoma, head and neck, liver or kidney cancer.

The CDR3 sequence: CASSDDLGTGVSPLHF. CDR3 sequence (DNA): TGTGCCAGCAGTGACGACCTCGGGACAGGGGTATCACCCCTCCACTTT. This sequence joins TRBV27 and TRBJ1-6, with TRBD1 matching 10 bases. The germline V gene has CDR1 MNHEY and CDR2 SMNVEV (reference sequence). This CDR3 is built from 16 residues. The junction had 11 bases not matched to a gene; V was cut back by 5 bases and J by 10 bases.